The 7 T cell receptor beta chains in this list originate from one sample, sequenced in a study of blood T cells in healthy people across ages. A second about 6 to 12 cycle PCR used barcoded and J-beta primers. TCRdb ran MiXCR on the 5' RACE reads and lists one entry per CDR3 protein. The sample carries around 800,000 distinct CDR3 sequences, roughly 25% recorded once. These records were also assigned to another study, of T cells of mothers and their children.

The sequencing input was blood. These receptor sequences come from a boy aged 5-17 years in good health.

There are a few counts of this clonotype. This chain connects TRBV7-9 to TRBJ2-5; D gene ambiguous. The better agreement between TRBJ2-7 and the DNA end casts doubt on the J call. The CDR3 totals 13 residues. Germline-derived CDR1 and CDR2 are SEHNR and FQNEAQ (reference sequence). The CDR3 protein is CASSSKSSYEQYF. Written as DNA, the CDR3 is TGTGCCAGCAGCTCTAAGTCGTCCTACGAGCAGTACTTC.

This clonotype occurred once. The gene calls are TRBV18 and TRBJ2-5; unclear D gene. The J call may be wrong; the DNA end is better matched by TRBJ2-7. The CDR3 is 13 residues long. The germline V gene has CDR1 KGHSH and CDR2 LQKENI. In DNA, the CDR3 is TGTGCCAGCTCACCACCGATCACGGGCGAGCAGTACTTC. The encoded protein is CASSPPITGEQYF.

This clonotype was counted a few times. J is TRBJ2-1 and V is TRBV9; D is uncertain. CDR1 is SGDLS, CDR2 YYNGEE, per germline. CDR3 length: 15 residues. Trimming left V 4 bases short and J 0 bases short, with 11 bases between. CDR3 sequence reads: CASSPQARSYNEQFF. Here the CDR3 DNA reads TGTGCCAGCAGCCCGCAGGCCCGCTCCTACAATGAGCAGTTCTTC. Full variable domain (remainder filled in from reference TRBV9 and TRBJ2-1): DSGVTQTPKHLITATGQRVTLRCSPRSGDLSVYWYQQSLDQGLQFLIQYYNGEERAKGNILERFSAQQFPDLHSELNLSSLELGDSALYFCASSPQARSYNEQFFGPGTRLTVL.

This clonotype was found a few times. The rearrangement uses TRBV29-1 and TRBJ2-7; the D gene is possibly TRBD1 (6 bases). Deletions cut 2 bases from V and 2 bases from J, with 10 bases between. The CDR3 is 13 residues long. Germline-derived CDR1 and CDR2 are SQVTM and ANQGSEA. The CDR3 coding sequence is TGCAGCGTTGAAACCGGGACACCCTACGAGCAGTACTTC. It specifies CSVETGTPYEQYF.

This sequence joins TRBV10-3 and TRBJ2-5, with 10 nucleotides matching TRBD2. Trimming at V came to 5 bases and at J to 5 bases, leaving 8 bases not matched to a gene. Germline V lookup: CDR1 ENHRY, CDR2 SYGVKD. The CDR3 is made up of 15 amino acids. This chain's CDR3 is CAISYGAGGLETQYF. As DNA, the CDR3 is TGTGCCATCAGTTACGGAGCGGGGGGGCTGGAGACCCAGTACTTC.

The chain recombines TRBV7-9 with TRBJ1-1, with D perhaps TRBD1 (6 bases). Germline assignment: CDR1 SEHNR and CDR2 FQNEAQ (reference sequence). This CDR3 has 17 residues. The germline V and J ends were trimmed by 1 base and 1 base, with 16 bases remaining between them. The CDR3 bases are TGTGCCAGCAGCTTAGGAAGGGACACCTGGGGGAACACTGAAGCTTTCTTT. Its translation is CASSLGRDTWGNTEAFF.

V is TRBV7-3 and J is TRBJ1-1; D not resolved. Germline CDR1 reads SGHTA; CDR2 reads FQGTGA. The CDR3 is made up of 14 amino acids. The ends were cut back, 1 base at V and 1 base at J, with 7 bases in the middle. In nucleotides, the CDR3 is TGTGCCAGCAGCTTAATCGGACCGAACACTGAAGCTTTCTTT. Its translation: CASSLIGPNTEAFF.